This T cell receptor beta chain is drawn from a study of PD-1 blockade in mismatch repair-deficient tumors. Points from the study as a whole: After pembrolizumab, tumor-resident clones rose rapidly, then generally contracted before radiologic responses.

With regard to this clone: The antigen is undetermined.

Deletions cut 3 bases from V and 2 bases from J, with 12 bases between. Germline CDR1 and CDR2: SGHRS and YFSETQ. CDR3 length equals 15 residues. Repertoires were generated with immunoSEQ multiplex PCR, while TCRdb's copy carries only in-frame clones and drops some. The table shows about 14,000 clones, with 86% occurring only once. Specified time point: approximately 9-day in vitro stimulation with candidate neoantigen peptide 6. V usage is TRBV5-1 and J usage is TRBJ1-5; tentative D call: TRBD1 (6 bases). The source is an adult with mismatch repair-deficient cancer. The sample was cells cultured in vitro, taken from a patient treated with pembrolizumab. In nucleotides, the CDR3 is TGCGCCAGCAGCTCCACAGGGTTAGGCAATCAGCCCCAGCATTTT. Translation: CASSSTGLGNQPQHF. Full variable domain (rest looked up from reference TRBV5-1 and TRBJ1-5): KAGVTQTPRYLIKTRGQQVTLSCSPISGHRSVSWYQQTPGQGLQFLFEYFSETQRNKGNFPGRFSGRQFSNSRSEMNVSTLELGDSALYLCASSSTGLGNQPQHFGDGTRLSIL.